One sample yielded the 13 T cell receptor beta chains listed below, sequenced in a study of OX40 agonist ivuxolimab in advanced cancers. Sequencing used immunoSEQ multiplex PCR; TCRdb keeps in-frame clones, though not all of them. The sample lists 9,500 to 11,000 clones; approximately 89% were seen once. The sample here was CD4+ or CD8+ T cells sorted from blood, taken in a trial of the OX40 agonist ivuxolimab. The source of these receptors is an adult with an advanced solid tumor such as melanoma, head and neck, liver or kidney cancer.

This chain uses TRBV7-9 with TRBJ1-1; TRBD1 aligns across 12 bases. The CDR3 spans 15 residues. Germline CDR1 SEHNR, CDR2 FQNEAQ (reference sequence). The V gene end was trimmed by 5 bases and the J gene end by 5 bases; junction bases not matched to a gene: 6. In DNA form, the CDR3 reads TGTGCCAGCAGCAACTGGGACAGGGGGCGGACTGAAGCTTTCTTT. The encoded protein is CASSNWDRGRTEAFF.

The CDR3 protein is CASSYLGGPYNEQFF. The CDR3 DNA reads as TGTGCCAGCAGTTACTTAGGGGGGCCCTACAATGAGCAGTTCTTC. The chain carries TRBV6-5 and TRBJ2-1, with D possibly being TRBD1 or TRBD2 (6 bases each). Germline V gene data show CDR1 as MNHEY and CDR2 as SVGAGI. V lost 1 base to trimming and J lost 2 bases, with 9 bases between them. The CDR3 runs 15 residues.

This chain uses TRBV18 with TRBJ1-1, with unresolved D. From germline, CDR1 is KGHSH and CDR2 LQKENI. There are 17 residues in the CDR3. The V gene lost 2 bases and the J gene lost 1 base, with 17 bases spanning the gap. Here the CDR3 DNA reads TGTGCCAGCTCACCATCGTCGCCAGCTTACACGAACACTGAAGCTTTCTTT. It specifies CASSPSSPAYTNTEAFF.

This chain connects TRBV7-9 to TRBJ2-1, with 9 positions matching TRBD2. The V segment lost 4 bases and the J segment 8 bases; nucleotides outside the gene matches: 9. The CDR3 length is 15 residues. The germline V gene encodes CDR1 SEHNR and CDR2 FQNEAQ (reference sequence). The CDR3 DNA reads TGTGCCAGCAGCTCCTGGGCTAGCGGGATTGATGAGCAGTTCTTC. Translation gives CASSSWASGIDEQFF.

The CDR3 protein is CASSPSTTGGAKNIQYF. CDR3 bases: TGTGCCAGCTCACCATCAACAACGGGTGGAGCCAAAAACATTCAGTACTTC. The V and J genes are TRBV18 and TRBJ2-4; D unresolved. Germline loops: CDR1 KGHSH, CDR2 LQKENI. The V end lost 2 bases, the J end lost 0 bases, and 14 bases lay between the germline ends. This CDR3 comprises 17 residues.

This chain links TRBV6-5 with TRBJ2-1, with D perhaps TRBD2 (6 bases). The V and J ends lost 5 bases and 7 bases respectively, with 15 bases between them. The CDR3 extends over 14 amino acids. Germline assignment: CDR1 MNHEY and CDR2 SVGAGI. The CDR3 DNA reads TGTGCCAGCAGTGGATCCGGGACTCTGAATGAGCAGTTCTTC. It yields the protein CASSGSGTLNEQFF.

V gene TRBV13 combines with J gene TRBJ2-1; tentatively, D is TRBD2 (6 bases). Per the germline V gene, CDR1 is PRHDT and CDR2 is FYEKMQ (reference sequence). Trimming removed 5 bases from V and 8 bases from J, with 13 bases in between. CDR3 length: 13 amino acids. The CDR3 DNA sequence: TGTGCCAGCAGCCTTAGACTAGTTTATGAGCAGTTCTTC. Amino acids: CASSLRLVYEQFF. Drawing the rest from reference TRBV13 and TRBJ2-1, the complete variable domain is AAGVIQSPRHLIKEKRETATLKCYPIPRHDTVYWYQQGPGQDPQFLISFYEKMQSDKGSIPDRFSAQQFSDYHSELNMSSLELGDSALYFCASSLRLVYEQFFGPGTRLTVL.

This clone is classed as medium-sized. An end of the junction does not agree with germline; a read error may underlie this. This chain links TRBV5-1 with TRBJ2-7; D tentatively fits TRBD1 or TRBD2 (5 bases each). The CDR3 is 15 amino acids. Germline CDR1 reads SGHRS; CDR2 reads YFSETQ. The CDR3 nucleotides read TGCGCCAGCAGCTTGGCCCCGGGACGATCCTCCGAGCAGTACTTC. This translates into CASSLAPGRSSEQYF. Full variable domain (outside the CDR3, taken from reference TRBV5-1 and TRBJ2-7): KAGVTQTPRYLIKTRGQQVTLSCSPISGHRSVSWYQQTPGQGLQFLFEYFSETQRNKGNFPGRFSGRQFSNSRSEMNVSTLELGDSALYLCASSLAPGRSSEQYFGPGTRLTVT.

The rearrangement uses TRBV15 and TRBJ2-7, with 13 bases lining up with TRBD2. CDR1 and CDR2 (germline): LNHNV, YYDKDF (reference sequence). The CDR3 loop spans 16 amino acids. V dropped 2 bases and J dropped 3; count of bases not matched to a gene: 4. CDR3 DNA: TGTGCCACCAGCAGACCAACTAGCGGGAGGGACTACGAGCAGTACTTC. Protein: CATSRPTSGRDYEQYF.

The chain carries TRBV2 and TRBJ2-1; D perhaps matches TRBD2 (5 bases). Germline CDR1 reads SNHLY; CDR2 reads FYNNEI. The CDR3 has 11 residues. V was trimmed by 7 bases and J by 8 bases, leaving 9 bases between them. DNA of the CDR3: TGTGCCAGCACCCGGACTTATGAGCAGTTCTTC. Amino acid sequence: CASTRTYEQFF.

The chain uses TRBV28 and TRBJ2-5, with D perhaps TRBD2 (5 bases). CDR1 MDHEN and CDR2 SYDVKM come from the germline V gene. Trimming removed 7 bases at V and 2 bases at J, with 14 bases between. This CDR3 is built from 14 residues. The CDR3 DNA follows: TGTGCCAGCACCCTGAGCGGAGATCAAGAGACCCAGTACTTC. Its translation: CASTLSGDQETQYF. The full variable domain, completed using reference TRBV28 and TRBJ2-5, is DVKVTQSSRYLVKRTGEKVFLECVQDMDHENMFWYRQDPGLGLRLIYFSYDVKMKEKGDIPEGYSVSREKKERFSLILESASTNQTSMYLCASTLSGDQETQYFGPGTRLLVL.

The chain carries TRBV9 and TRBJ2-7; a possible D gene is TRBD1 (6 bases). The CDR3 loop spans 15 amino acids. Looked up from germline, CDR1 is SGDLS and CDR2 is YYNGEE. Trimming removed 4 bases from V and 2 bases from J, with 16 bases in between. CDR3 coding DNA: TGTGCCAGCAGCCGCTCGGCAGGGGAAACCTACGAGCAGTACTTC. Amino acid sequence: CASSRSAGETYEQYF.

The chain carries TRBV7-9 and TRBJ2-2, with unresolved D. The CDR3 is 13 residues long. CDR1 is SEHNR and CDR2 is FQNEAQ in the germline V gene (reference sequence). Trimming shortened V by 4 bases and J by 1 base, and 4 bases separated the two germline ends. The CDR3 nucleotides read TGTGCCAGCAGCTCGCGGAACACCGGGGAGCTGTTTTTT. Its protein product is CASSSRNTGELFF. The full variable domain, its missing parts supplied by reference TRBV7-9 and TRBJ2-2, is DTGVSQNPRHKITKRGQNVTFRCDPISEHNRLYWYRQTLGQGPEFLTYFQNEAQLEKSRLLSDRFSAERPKGSFSTLEIQRTEQGDSAMYLCASSSRNTGELFFGEGSRLTVL.